The subject of this entry is one T cell receptor (beta chain). The antigen is unknown. The Oncomine TCR Beta short-read assay sequenced DNA from cultured CD4+ T cells. TCRdb passed the PCR reads through MiXCR, listing each CDR3 protein once. The table has 20,000 to 30,000 distinct CDR3 sequences, roughly 40% seen once; the top ten hold roughly 4.9%. The data were obtained in a study of vaccination and CD4 T cells after COVID-19. Time point of the sample: late sampling 161 to 241 days after vaccination in a few convalescent patients. Stated treatment: approximately nine-day PBMC culture with coronavirus spike peptide pools or control peptides (ViraFEST assay). V gave up 3 bases and J gave up 0 bases, with 16 bases separating them. The CDR3 has 17 amino acids. The germline gives CDR1 LNHNV, CDR2 YYDKDF (reference sequence).

The TCR originated in a human donor who had recovered from COVID-19. The starting material was CD4+ T cells from blood, cultured in vitro, obtained about 7 months after SARS-CoV-2 vaccination. The rearrangement links TRBV15 to TRBJ2-3; D is ambiguous. In nucleotides, the CDR3 is TGTGCCACCAGCAGCCCGCGGCTAGGTCCTAGCACAGATACGCAGTATTTT. Translation gives CATSSPRLGPSTDTQYF.